The rows below give T cell receptor beta chains drawn from one sample of a study of T cells in localized non-small cell lung cancer. Generated by immunoSEQ multiplex PCR, the TCRdb table keeps only in-frame clones and is missing some. The table shows 30,000 or so clones, with about 91% occurring only once. This material consisted of peripheral blood, taken before any cancer treatment. These receptors were taken from a female donor at least 60 years old with stage I lung adenocarcinoma. CDR3s include the opening cysteine and the closing phenylalanine or tryptophan. A D gene is named only where the DNA matches it firmly.

V,D,J,CDR3,DNA
TRBV14,.,TRBJ2-7,CASSQGEWRIYEQYF,TGTGCCAGCAGCCAAGGGGAGTGGCGGATCTACGAGCAGTACTTC
TRBV5-1,TRBD1,TRBJ2-3,CASSRQGAPGTDTQYF,TGCGCCAGCAGCCGACAGGGGGCGCCGGGCACAGATACGCAGTATTTT
TRBV19,TRBD2,TRBJ2-1,CASSPSGRTQFF,TGTGCCAGTAGTCCTAGCGGGAGAACCCAGTTCTTC
TRBV10-3,.,TRBJ1-1,CAISESYPRVTEAFF,TGTGCCATCAGTGAGTCTTATCCCAGGGTCACTGAAGCTTTCTTT
TRBV9,.,TRBJ1-1,CASSATNTEAFF,TGTGCCAGCAGCGCCACAAACACTGAAGCTTTCTTT
TRBV9,TRBD2,TRBJ2-2,CASSVQVAGTRGELFF,TGTGCCAGCAGCGTTCAGGTAGCGGGGACTAGAGGGGAGCTGTTTTTT
TRBV19,.,TRBJ1-5,CASSIQPGQPQHF,TGTGCCAGTAGTATACAACCCGGGCAGCCCCAGCATTTT
TRBV5-1,.,TRBJ1-1,CASSLAPGNTEAFF,TGCGCCAGCAGCTTGGCTCCGGGAAACACTGAAGCTTTCTTT
TRBV28,.,TRBJ2-7,CASTLGGAAYEQYF,TGTGCCAGCACCTTGGGGGGTGCGGCCTACGAGCAGTACTTC
TRBV30,.,TRBJ2-6,CALEFSGANVLTF,TGTGCCCTGGAGTTTTCTGGGGCCAACGTCCTGACTTTC